The rows below give T cell receptor beta chains drawn from one sample of a study of T-cell reconstitution after alpha-beta-depleted transplantation in children. Each CDR3 protein is one row after TCRdb ran MiXCR on the PCR reads. Among about 540,000 distinct CDR3 sequences listed, approximately 20% were seen once. The starting material was PBMCs from the stem cell graft donor, obtained from the stem cell graft. All receptors come from a human donor who donated a stem cell graft to a child with acute lymphoblastic leukemia. Each CDR3 is given with its conserved first and last residue. A D gene is named only where the DNA matches it firmly. Clone size is given for some rows only: seen once, a few or many times, or a class if the clone is expanded.

TRBV27	-	TRBJ2-4	13	-	CASSLGGGNIQYF	TGTGCCAGCAGTTTAGGAGGGGGTAACATTCAGTACTTC
TRBV12-3/TRBV12-4	few	TRBJ2-7	15	-	CASSRPTNSLREQYF	TGTGCCAGCAGTCGGCCTACGAACAGTTTACGCGAGCAGTACTTC
TRBV11-1	-	TRBJ2-1	15	-	CASRRISSQGDEQFF	TGTGCCAGCCGCCGCATATCCTCTCAGGGTGATGAGCAGTTCTTC
TRBV15	-	TRBJ2-1	15	TRBD1	CATWDRGYPYNEQFF	TGTGCCACATGGGACAGGGGATATCCTTACAATGAGCAGTTCTTC
TRBV6-5	few	TRBJ2-2	13	-	CASSFKNTGELFF	TGTGCCAGCAGTTTTAAGAACACCGGGGAGCTGTTTTTT
TRBV3-1	few	TRBJ2-1	18	-	CASRRTLGGGDSYNEQFF	TGTGCCAGCAGACGAACCTTGGGTGGCGGGGACTCCTACAATGAGCAGTTCTTC
TRBV7-8	-	TRBJ2-1	16	TRBD2	CASSLLEGLAGVGAIF	TGTGCCAGCAGCTTACTTGAGGGACTAGCGGGAGTTGGTGCGATCTTC
TRBV27	-	TRBJ2-1	14	-	CASSFSAADNEQFF	TGTGCCAGCAGCTTCTCCGCAGCGGACAATGAGCAGTTCTTC
TRBV4-2	-	TRBJ2-7	15	TRBD2	CASSHGTSGNDEQYF	TGTGCCAGCAGCCATGGGACTAGCGGGAACGACGAGCAGTACTTC
TRBV7-9	-	TRBJ2-3	16	-	CASSSSTRTSTDTQYF	TGTGCCAGCAGCTCATCTACGAGGACTAGCACAGATACGCAGTATTTT
TRBV3-1	-	TRBJ1-1	14	-	CASSPPLGNTEAFF	TGTGCCAGCAGCCCCCCCTTAGGGAACACTGAAGCTTTCTTT
TRBV5-1	few	TRBJ1-1	12	-	CASSLPGAEAFF	TGCGCCAGCAGCTTGCCGGGGGCTGAAGCTTTCTTT
TRBV4-1	-	TRBJ2-1	18	TRBD2	CASSHPKISGEYRNEQFF	TGCGCCAGCAGCCACCCGAAGATTAGCGGGGAGTATAGGAATGAGCAGTTCTTC
TRBV2	few	TRBJ2-1	15	TRBD2	CASSERGSSYNEQFF	TGTGCCAGCAGTGAACGCGGGAGCTCCTACAATGAGCAGTTCTTC
TRBV10-3	-	TRBJ2-3	14	TRBD2	CAIKGTSGTDTQYF	TGTGCCATCAAAGGGACTAGCGGAACAGATACGCAGTATTTT
TRBV10-3	few	TRBJ2-1	12	-	CAISPQGIEQFF	TGTGCCATCAGCCCCCAGGGTATTGAGCAGTTCTTC
TRBV5-1	-	TRBJ2-1	11	-	CASSLGSICVF	TGCGCCAGCAGCCTAGGTTCGATCTGTGTCTTC
TRBV5-1	-	TRBJ1-1	14	TRBD1	CASSFTGAHTEAFF	TGCGCCAGCAGCTTTACAGGGGCCCACACTGAAGCTTTCTTT
TRBV25-1	-	TRBJ2-7	14	-	CASSESRRTYEQYF	TGTGCCAGCAGTGAAAGTCGAAGGACCTACGAGCAGTACTTC
TRBV27	-	TRBJ2-1	14	-	CASSYHPQGDEQFF	TGTGCCAGCAGTTACCACCCCCAGGGCGATGAGCAGTTCTTC